This T cell receptor beta chain came from a study of post-analysis software for immune sequencing data. Study-wide context: Recorded subtypes: relapsing-remitting, secondary progressive, progressive-relapsing; some patients unannotated. General observations from the study: Multiple sclerosis was associated with a significant reduction in normalized Chao1 diversity relative to controls. In patients, about five TRBV segments were more frequent than in controls, with TRBV5-6, TRBV5-1 and TRBV20-1 among them. Same-batch samples co-clustered strongly by F measure.

With respect to this clonotype: Its target is not known.

cDNA libraries of TCR beta carried unique molecular identifiers. One entry per CDR3 protein results from TCRdb running MiXCR on the PCR reads. The sample lists roughly 570,000 distinct CDR3 sequences, around a third occurring once. V shed 3 bases and J 5 bases; nucleotides not matched to a gene: 9. The CDR3 has 15 residues. The clonotype originates from a girl aged 2-17 years with multiple sclerosis. The V and J genes are TRBV12-3 or TRBV12-4 and TRBJ2-5, with 7 nucleotides matching TRBD1. Sequenced: blood. CDR3 nucleotides: TGTGCCAGCAGTTTCAGTAGGGGGCGTGGGGAGACCCAGTACTTC. Translated: CASSFSRGRGETQYF.